These 25 T cell receptor beta chains originate from one sample sequenced in a study of T cell responses to AZD1222 COVID-19 vaccine. TCRdb's table, derived via immunoSEQ multiplex PCR, lists solely in-frame clones and lacks some. The sample lists 85,000 or so clones; 85% to 90% were seen once. Here the sequenced sample was peripheral blood, taken 28 days after the second AZD1222 dose. The receptor source for this set is an adult who received the AZD1222 COVID-19 vaccine.

V gene TRBV9 combines with J gene TRBJ2-1; D unclear. Germline loops: CDR1 SGDLS, CDR2 YYNGEE. The CDR3 totals 12 residues. Trimming removed 4 bases at V and 7 bases at J, with 9 bases between. CDR3 sequence (DNA): TGTGCCAGCAGCACTCCACGGAATGAGCAGTTCTTC. Its protein product is CASSTPRNEQFF. The entire variable domain, with the rest obtained from reference TRBV9 and TRBJ2-1, is as follows: DSGVTQTPKHLITATGQRVTLRCSPRSGDLSVYWYQQSLDQGLQFLIQYYNGEERAKGNILERFSAQQFPDLHSELNLSSLELGDSALYFCASSTPRNEQFFGPGTRLTVL.

This clone is judged medium-sized (0.01 to 0.1%). The chain has TRBV3-1 (or the pseudogene TRBV3-2) and TRBJ2-1, with 12 nucleotides matching TRBD2. Germline-derived CDR1 and CDR2 are LGHDT and YNNKEL (reference sequence). The CDR3 contains 15 residues. J was trimmed by 6 bases and V by 5 bases; bases with no gene match: 5. The chain's CDR3 is CASSGRTSGVNEQFF. In DNA, the CDR3 is TGTGCCAGCAGCGGGAGGACTAGCGGGGTCAATGAGCAGTTCTTC.

The gene calls are TRBV27 and TRBJ2-7, with a possible D match to TRBD2 (6 bases). Germline V gives CDR1 MNHEY, CDR2 SMNVEV (reference sequence). The CDR3 has 17 residues. With 4 bases removed from V and 6 bases from J, the gap between germline ends came to 25 bases. CDR3 bases: TGTGCCAGCAGTTCTCGGCCCGGGGCTAGACTAGGAAGCGAGCAGTACTTC. It is translated as CASSSRPGARLGSEQYF.

The chain employs TRBV27 and TRBJ1-3; D unclear. This CDR3 is built from 13 residues. Germline values: CDR1 MNHEY, CDR2 SMNVEV (reference sequence). Trimming shortened V by 6 bases and J by 0 bases, and 6 bases separated the two germline ends. The CDR3 protein is CASSLVSGNTIYF. Written as DNA, the CDR3 is TGTGCCAGCAGCCTTGTCTCTGGAAACACCATATATTTT.

This chain uses TRBV11-2 with TRBJ1-6; TRBD1 might be the D (5 bases). The CDR3 is made up of 17 amino acids. Germline V lookup: CDR1 SGHAT, CDR2 FQNNGV. V was cut by 0 bases and J by 8 bases, with 17 bases left in between. This CDR3 reads CASSLEWGRGNDSPLHF. As DNA, the CDR3 is TGTGCCAGCAGCTTAGAGTGGGGCCGGGGAAATGATTCACCCCTCCACTTT.

This clone was picked up a small number of times. This chain links TRBV3-1 (or the pseudogene TRBV3-2) with TRBJ2-5; a possible D gene is TRBD2 (6 bases). In germline, CDR1 is LGHDT, CDR2 YNNKEL (reference sequence). This CDR3 region has 13 residues. Trimming removed 0 bases at V and 5 bases at J, with 7 bases between. The CDR3 here is CASSQDGGETQYF. The DNA for the CDR3 is TGTGCCAGCAGCCAAGATGGGGGGGAGACCCAGTACTTC.

This chain links TRBV19 with TRBJ1-4; 10 bases are a match to TRBD1. CDR1 is LNHDA and CDR2 is SQIVND in the germline V gene (reference sequence). The V and J ends lost 4 bases and 8 bases, in that order; junction bases with no gene match: 4. The CDR3 is made up of 14 amino acids. CDR3 bases: TGTGCCAGTAGTAGACAGGGGGCGGAGGAAAAACTGTTTTTT. It translates to CASSRQGAEEKLFF.

The chain employs TRBV28 and TRBJ1-1; D is undetermined. The CDR3 loop spans 15 amino acids. Trimming removed 3 bases from V and 5 bases from J, with 16 bases in between. CDR1 and CDR2 from the germline V gene are MDHEN and SYDVKM. Here the CDR3 reads CASSLGVAAGTEAFF. Here the CDR3 DNA reads TGTGCCAGCAGTTTGGGCGTGGCCGCGGGTACTGAAGCTTTCTTT.

This chain links TRBV2 with TRBJ1-4; D remains ambiguous. Germline V gene data show CDR1 as SNHLY and CDR2 as FYNNEI. V lost 8 bases and J lost 0, with 13 bases in between. CDR3 length: 15 residues. The DNA of the CDR3 is TGTGCCAGCGCCAAAGACACTACAACTAATGAAAAACTGTTTTTT. It is translated as CASAKDTTTNEKLFF.

J is TRBJ1-6 and V is TRBV2, with 7 positions matching TRBD1. This CDR3 has 14 amino acids. The V segment lost 4 bases and the J segment 6 bases; nucleotides outside the gene matches: 3. Germline CDR1 and CDR2: SNHLY and FYNNEI. This CDR3 reads CASSGQGSNSPLHF. As DNA, the CDR3 is TGTGCCAGCAGTGGACAGGGTAGTAATTCACCCCTCCACTTT.

This sequence joins TRBV7-3 and TRBJ2-5; a weak D match, TRBD2 (6 bases). Germline CDR1 SGHTA, CDR2 FQGTGA. The CDR3 totals 15 residues. Trimming removed 2 bases at V and 0 bases at J, with 10 bases between. CDR3 sequence (DNA): TGTGCCAGCAGCTTAGAGAAGCGGGACCAAGAGACCCAGTACTTC. This translates into CASSLEKRDQETQYF.

This clone appeared once. This rearrangement joins TRBV19 to TRBJ2-3; D remains unclear. Germline V lookup: CDR1 LNHDA, CDR2 SQIVND (reference sequence). The CDR3 is made up of 13 amino acids. Trimming took off 9 bases at V and 3 bases at J, with 13 bases between the two ends. The CDR3 region has the DNA TGTGCCAGCTCCCGGGCTCAAACAGATACGCAGTATTTT. Translated: CASSRAQTDTQYF.

The rearrangement links TRBV10-3 to TRBJ2-2, with D hard to call. The CDR3 has 14 amino acids. CDR1 is ENHRY, CDR2 SYGVKD, per germline. V lost 7 bases and J 7 bases, leaving 16 bases between the germline ends. The CDR3 region has the DNA TGTGCCATCAACTCCGCCCTGTTGGGCGGGGAGCTGTTTTTT. Translated, it gives CAINSALLGGELFF.

The CDR3 DNA reads TGTGCCAGCAGCTTAGGAGCAGTCTACGAGCAGTACTTC. It is translated as CASSLGAVYEQYF. V gene TRBV7-2 combines with J gene TRBJ2-7; D uncertain. Germline CDR1 and CDR2: SGHTA and FQGNSA. V lost 1 base and J 3 bases, leaving 7 bases between the germline ends. This CDR3 region has 13 residues. The full variable domain, in which reference TRBV7-2 and TRBJ2-7 provide the parts outside the CDR3, is GAGVSQSPSNKVTEKGKDVELRCDPISGHTALYWYRQSLGQGLEFLIYFQGNSAPDKSGLPSDRFSAERTGGSVSTLTIQRTQQEDSAVYLCASSLGAVYEQYFGPGTRLTVT.

V and J are TRBV11-1 and TRBJ2-5, with 7 positions matching TRBD2. Germline V gene data show CDR1 as SGHAT and CDR2 as FQDESV (reference sequence). This CDR3 region has 16 residues. The V and J ends lost 5 bases and 2 bases, in that order; junction bases with no gene match: 11. This CDR3 reads CASSPSLGLLQETQYF. Here the CDR3 DNA reads TGTGCCAGCAGCCCATCCTTGGGACTACTGCAAGAGACCCAGTACTTC.

The chain is built from TRBV9 and TRBJ1-3; the D gene is possibly TRBD1 (5 bases). In germline, CDR1 is SGDLS, CDR2 YYNGEE. V lost 1 base, J lost 1 base, and 12 bases lay in between. This CDR3 is 16 amino acids long. The CDR3 here is CASSVSGATSGNTIYF. DNA of the CDR3: TGTGCCAGCAGCGTATCCGGGGCCACTTCTGGAAACACCATATATTTT.

The chain recombines TRBV30 with TRBJ2-3; D is possibly TRBD1 (6 bases). The V gene lost 3 bases and the J gene lost 3 bases, with 10 bases spanning the gap. CDR1 and CDR2 (germline): GTSNPN, SVGIG (reference sequence). The CDR3 is 13 amino acids. CDR3 in amino acids: CAWRGQGTDTQYF. In nucleotides, the CDR3 is TGTGCCTGGAGAGGGCAGGGGACAGATACGCAGTATTTT.

V gene TRBV9 combines with J gene TRBJ1-4, with a weak D call TRBD1 (6 bases). The CDR3 has 15 amino acids. Germline V CDR1 and CDR2: SGDLS, YYNGEE. The ends were cut back, 4 bases at V and 4 bases at J, with 14 bases in the middle. The CDR3 nucleotides read TGTGCCAGCAGCCCCTCAATAGGGGGTAATGAAAAACTGTTTTTT. Protein: CASSPSIGGNEKLFF.

V gene TRBV4-2 combines with J gene TRBJ2-3, with TRBD1 identical over 10 bases. With V trimmed by 0 bases and J by 3 bases, 6 bases remained unmatched. The length of the CDR3 is 17 residues. Germline loops: CDR1 LGHNA, CDR2 YNFKEQ. CDR3 DNA sequence: TGTGCCAGCAGCCAAGACCCCCCGGACAGGGGGACAGATACGCAGTATTTT. This gives the protein CASSQDPPDRGTDTQYF.

V gene TRBV7-2 combines with J gene TRBJ2-1; D is possibly TRBD2 (6 bases). CDR1 is SGHTA, CDR2 FQGNSA, per germline. Trimming removed 2 bases at V and 5 bases at J, with 10 bases between. This CDR3 spans 14 amino acids. The CDR3 here is CASSLRLVDNEQFF. The CDR3 DNA follows: TGTGCCAGCAGCTTACGACTAGTTGACAATGAGCAGTTCTTC.

This clone has only a few counts. This rearrangement joins TRBV15 to TRBJ2-7, with TRBD2 matching over 10 bases. The germline V gene encodes CDR1 LNHNV and CDR2 YYDKDF (reference sequence). CDR3 size: 17 residues. With 0 bases clipped from V and 0 bases from J, the junction kept 5 bases outside the gene matches. The DNA for the CDR3 is TGTGCCACCAGCAGAGATAGGCTAGCGGGGGCCTCCTACGAGCAGTACTTC. This sequence encodes CATSRDRLAGASYEQYF. Together with reference TRBV15 and TRBJ2-7, the CDR3 gives the full variable domain: DAMVIQNPRYQVTQFGKPVTLSCSQTLNHNVMYWYQQKSSQAPKLLFHYYDKDFNNEADTPDNFQSRRPNTSFCFLDIRSPGLGDTAMYLCATSRDRLAGASYEQYFGPGTRLTVT.

This rearrangement joins TRBV9 to TRBJ2-1, with 7 bases matching TRBD1. There are 15 residues in the CDR3. J was trimmed by 6 bases and V by 0 bases; bases with no gene match: 6. CDR1 is SGDLS, CDR2 YYNGEE, per germline. This CDR3 reads CASSVGTGVPNEQFF. The CDR3 DNA reads TGTGCCAGCAGCGTAGGCACAGGGGTCCCCAATGAGCAGTTCTTC.

The CDR3 protein is CASSLGVRFTGELFF. The DNA of the CDR3 is TGTGCCAGCAGCTTAGGCGTCAGGTTCACCGGGGAGCTGTTTTTT. This chain uses TRBV7-8 with TRBJ2-2; D unresolved. The CDR3 length is 15 residues. V lost 1 base and J 4 bases, leaving 10 bases between the germline ends. The germline V gene encodes CDR1 SGHVS and CDR2 FQNEAQ.

The V gene is TRBV3-1 (or the pseudogene TRBV3-2), the J gene TRBJ1-3, with D uncertain. The V gene's germline CDR1 is LGHDT and CDR2 YNNKEL (reference sequence). CDR3 length: 14 amino acids. The germline V and J ends were trimmed by 1 base and 1 base, with 5 bases remaining between them. This chain's CDR3 is CASSQGGSGNTIYF. CDR3 sequence (DNA): TGTGCCAGCAGCCAAGGAGGGTCTGGAAACACCATATATTTT.

The chain recombines TRBV6-6 with TRBJ2-1, with a tentative D call TRBD2 (5 bases). The CDR3 extends over 16 amino acids. Trimming stripped 4 bases from V and 0 bases from J, with 13 bases between. CDR1 is MNHNY and CDR2 is SVGAGI in the germline V gene (reference sequence). CDR3 bases: TGTGCCAGCAGTTTGTCCTCCGGGAACTCCTACAATGAGCAGTTCTTC. It translates to CASSLSSGNSYNEQFF.